This TCR beta chain comes out of a study of T cells after yellow fever vaccination. Study-wide findings and caveats: The study re-detected most primary-vaccination clones after the booster (roughly 96% CD4, 88% CD8). Researchers cautioned that FACS-sorted repertoires could harbor abundant clonotypes contaminating from the bulk population.

In TCRdb, the 5' RACE reads were re-called with MiXCR into one record per CDR3 protein. Of about 85,000 distinct CDR3 sequences in the sample, about 14% are singletons; the top ten hold roughly 24%. The CDR3 is 18 amino acids. Trimming took 5 bases from V and 0 from J; bases not matched to a gene: 12. Germline assignment: CDR1 SGHTA and CDR2 FQGTGA. The J gene is TRBJ2-2, the V gene TRBV7-3, with 7 bases aligning to TRBD2. The sequencing used CD8+ T cells not binding an NS4B(214-222) dextramer, sorted from PBMCs, collected approximately 20 days after the first yellow fever vaccination. This clonotype was sampled from a man in his late teens or twenties who received the YFV17D yellow fever vaccine. CDR3 DNA sequence: TGTGCCAGCAGCCCTAGAAGCCTAGCGGACCCGAACACCGGGGAGCTGTTTTTT. Encoded protein: CASSPRSLADPNTGELFF.